This TCR beta chain was retrieved from a study of T cell responses to AZD1222 COVID-19 vaccine. The assay was immunoSEQ multiplex PCR, and TCRdb's table has in-frame clones only and misses some. The sample shows roughly 100,000 clones, about 87% of them seen only once. Study-level points and caveats: Without day 14 samples, only post-peak T cell repertoires were studied. Clonal diversity was possibly underestimated, and white British individuals and females predominated among donors. Unmutated variant regions reportedly attract nearly half of all spike-specific TCRs.

CDR3 size: 14 residues. V lost 1 base and J lost 8, with 12 bases in between. Looked up from germline, CDR1 is SGHDT and CDR2 is YYEEEE. Of note for this clone: As yet, its antigen is unknown.

Sequencing was performed on peripheral blood, taken on day 0 of AZD1222 vaccination. This chain links TRBV5-6 with TRBJ1-4, with D hard to call. This TCR came from an adult in good health. The CDR3 protein is CASSLKGLGEKLFF. As DNA, the CDR3 is TGTGCCAGCAGCTTGAAGGGCCTCGGGGAAAAACTGTTTTTT.